This TCR beta chain was documented in a study of T cells in Graves' hyperthyroidism and ophthalmopathy. Findings of the study overall: A 13 V-J signature model discriminated ophthalmopathy versus stable hyperthyroidism.

The CDR3 length is 11 residues. CDR1 is DFQATT, CDR2 SNEGSKA, per germline (reference sequence). V lost 6 bases to trimming and J lost 7 bases, with 10 bases between them. This clonotype was detected ten times or more. Its antigen is undetermined. Authors of the study amplified TCR beta CDR3 regions from RNA transcripts. TCR CDR3 regions were first amplified by RT-PCR with HTBI primers. TCRdb re-analysed the multiplex PCR reads in MiXCR, keeping a single row per CDR3 protein. This table holds under 500,000 distinct CDR3 sequences, about 14% found once. The TCR sequence derives from a man aged 50 or older with Graves' ophthalmopathy. Material for sequencing was blood. The rearrangement uses TRBV20-1 and TRBJ2-1; possible D gene TRBD2, 5 bases. This CDR3 is CSARGRNEQFF. The CDR3 coding sequence is TGCAGTGCCCGAGGGCGAAATGAGCAGTTCTTC.